The 27 T cell receptor beta chains in this list originate from one sample, sequenced in a study of glioma-infiltrating T cells. Using RNA template, CDR3s of TCR alpha and beta were amplified with iRepertoire arm-PCR. TCRdb reprocessed the multiplex PCR reads via MiXCR and lists one record per CDR3 protein. The table has around 130,000 distinct CDR3 sequences, 24% seen once; the top ten hold over 25%. What was sequenced was glioma tissue, nonneoplastic brain tissue, or PBMCs (not recorded which). These receptor sequences come from a human donor with low-grade glioma or glioblastoma, undergoing nonglioma brain surgery, or in good health (not recorded which).

This clonotype was seen at least ten times. The J gene is TRBJ1-1, the V gene TRBV6-1, with 8 positions matching TRBD1. V trimming: 6 bases; J trimming: 4 bases; junction bases outside the gene matches: 7. The CDR3 is made up of 14 amino acids. Germline V gene data show CDR1 as MNHNS and CDR2 as SASEGT. In nucleotides, the CDR3 is TGTGCCAGCAGCCGGACAGGGTTGATCACTGAAGCTTTCTTT. Translated, it gives CASSRTGLITEAFF.

J is TRBJ1-2 and V is TRBV29-1; D is perhaps TRBD1 (5 bases). The V and J ends lost 7 bases and 8 bases respectively, with 20 bases between them. The germline V gene encodes CDR1 SQVTM and CDR2 ANQGSEA. There are 13 residues in the CDR3. The CDR3 here is CSAGAGTKEGYTF. CDR3 nucleotide sequence: TGCAGCGCTGGGGCTGGGACGAAGGAGGGCTACACCTTC.

This clonotype was seen more than once but under ten times. The chain links TRBV3-1 to TRBJ1-5, with a weak D call TRBD1 (5 bases). The CDR3 has 15 amino acids. In germline, CDR1 is LGHDT, CDR2 YNNKEL (reference sequence). Trimming stripped 1 base from V and 7 bases from J, with 14 bases between. The CDR3: CASSQVPGSGQPQHF. The DNA for the CDR3 is TGTGCCAGCAGCCAAGTACCAGGGAGTGGGCAGCCCCAGCATTTT.

The chain combines TRBV6-6 with TRBJ2-4, with a possible D match to TRBD1 (5 bases). Trimming removed 2 bases from V and 4 bases from J, with 12 bases in between. Germline CDR1 reads MNHNY; CDR2 reads SVGAGI (reference sequence). The CDR3 consists of 15 residues. DNA of the CDR3: TGTGCCAGCAGTTACGAGACGCAGGGAAAAAACATTCAGTACTTC. Translation gives CASSYETQGKNIQYF.

This clonotype was counted a few times. CDR3 sequence: CASSIWATGNQPQHF. For the CDR3, the DNA is TGTGCCAGTAGTATCTGGGCCACGGGCAATCAGCCCCAGCATTTT. The J gene is TRBJ1-5, the V gene TRBV19; D not resolved. The germline V and J ends were trimmed by 3 bases and 2 bases, with 11 bases remaining between them. This CDR3 has 15 amino acids. Germline CDR1 reads LNHDA; CDR2 reads SQIVND (reference sequence).

There are a few counts of this clonotype. The chain joins TRBV18 to TRBJ2-7; D may be TRBD1 (6 bases). CDR3 length equals 15 residues. The germline CDR1 and CDR2 sequences are KGHSH and LQKENI. With 1 base removed from V and 2 bases from J, the gap between germline ends came to 12 bases. The CDR3 DNA follows: TGTGCCAGCTCACCACGACAGGTTAATGCCTACGAGCAGTACGTC. The encoded protein is CASSPRQVNAYEQYV.

The sample holds many counts of this clonotype. The chain recombines TRBV28 with TRBJ2-1, with D tentatively TRBD1 (6 bases). The CDR3 covers 14 residues. The V gene's germline CDR1 is MDHEN and CDR2 SYDVKM. Trimming pared 6 bases from V and 4 bases from J, leaving 13 bases between. The DNA for the CDR3 is TGTGCCAGCAGCCCGGGGACAACGTACAATGAGCAGTTCTTC. Its protein product is CASSPGTTYNEQFF.

The V and J genes are TRBV19 and TRBJ1-1, with D maybe TRBD1 (5 bases). V was trimmed by 1 base and J by 10 bases, leaving 13 bases between them. The CDR3 is 13 amino acids. Germline loops: CDR1 LNHDA, CDR2 SQIVND (reference sequence). The CDR3 DNA sequence: TGTGCCAGTAGTATAGTGAGCCCGAGGGGAGCTTTCTTT. It is translated as CASSIVSPRGAFF.

This clonotype was detected many times. The rearrangement uses TRBV6-2 or TRBV6-3 and TRBJ2-1, with 11 bases that match TRBD1. Germline CDR1 is MNHEY and CDR2 is SVGEGT. J was trimmed by 8 bases and V by 3 bases; bases with no gene match: 6. This CDR3 is built from 15 residues. CDR3 DNA sequence: TGTGCCAGCAGTTATGGGACAGGGGGTCGTCATGAGCAGTTCTTC. Residues: CASSYGTGGRHEQFF.

This sequence joins TRBV28 and TRBJ2-3, with a weak D call TRBD1 (5 bases). This CDR3 region has 13 residues. CDR1 and CDR2 from the germline V gene are MDHEN and SYDVKM. The ends were cut back, 6 bases at V and 1 base at J, with 8 bases in the middle. CDR3 coding DNA: TGTGCCAGCAGAGGACATCGCACAGATACGCAGTATTTT. Encoded protein: CASRGHRTDTQYF.

In its sample, this clonotype was seen many times. The chain recombines TRBV6-1 with TRBJ2-7, with D perhaps matching TRBD2 (6 bases). The germline CDR1 and CDR2 sequences are MNHNS and SASEGT. The CDR3 length is 14 residues. Trimming pared 7 bases from V and 5 bases from J, leaving 18 bases between. CDR3 in DNA: TGTGCCAGCACCTCACGGAAGGGAGGTAACGAGCAGTACGTC. It is translated as CASTSRKGGNEQYV.

This clonotype was counted between two and nine times. J is TRBJ1-2 and V is TRBV6-6, with TRBD1 as a possible D gene (5 bases). Trimming stripped 2 bases from V and 5 bases from J, with 12 bases between. Germline V CDR1 and CDR2: MNHNY, SVGAGI (reference sequence). The CDR3 is 14 residues long. CDR3 in DNA: TGTGCCAGCAGTTACGTCGGGGGGAGGTATGGCTACACCTTC. It translates to CASSYVGGRYGYTF.

This clonotype appeared a few times. V gene TRBV2 combines with J gene TRBJ2-2; weak D call: TRBD2 (5 bases). CDR1 and CDR2 from the germline V gene are SNHLY and FYNNEI. V was pared by 1 base and J by 11 bases, with 11 bases between. This CDR3 is 13 amino acids long. The CDR3 bases are TGTGCCAGCAGTGAAGGCCGGGATCGAGAGCTGTTTTTT. The encoded protein is CASSEGRDRELFF.

The rearrangement joins TRBV14 to TRBJ2-5; 7 positions agree with TRBD2. With V trimmed by 0 bases and J by 4 bases, 2 bases remained unmatched. The germline V gene encodes CDR1 SGHDN and CDR2 FVKESK. The CDR3 consists of 14 residues. CDR3 amino acids: CASSQESGVETQYF. Written as DNA, the CDR3 is TGTGCCAGCAGCCAAGAGAGCGGGGTAGAGACCCAGTACTTC.

This clonotype was found a few times. V usage is TRBV24-1 and J usage is TRBJ2-5; perhaps TRBD2 as D (7 bases). Trimming stripped 8 bases from V and 4 bases from J, with 16 bases between. The length of the CDR3 is 14 residues. The germline V gene encodes CDR1 KGHDR and CDR2 SFDVKD. The CDR3 here is CATMAQGGRETQYF. The CDR3 coding sequence is TGTGCCACCATGGCACAGGGAGGGAGAGAGACCCAGTACTTC.

This clonotype was picked up a small number of times. The chain couples TRBV7-8 to TRBJ2-1; perhaps TRBD2 as D (6 bases). V was trimmed by 7 bases and J by 0 bases, leaving 13 bases between them. Per germline, CDR1 SGHVS and CDR2 FQNEAQ. The CDR3 sequence is 15 residues long. The CDR3 here is CASNPKTSSYNEQFF. In DNA, the CDR3 is TGTGCCAGCAACCCAAAGACTAGCTCCTACAATGAGCAGTTCTTC.

Concerning this clonotype: A much larger clone lies a single base off, so this may be a read error. The chain has TRBV28 and TRBJ2-7; tentatively, D is TRBD2 (5 bases). Trimming shortened V by 3 bases and J by 10 bases, and 13 bases separated the two germline ends. Germline V CDR1 and CDR2: MDHEN, SYDVKM. The CDR3 consists of 12 residues. CDR3 nucleotide sequence: TGTGCCAGCAGTTTGAGCGGAGAGACCCAGTACGTC. It translates to CASSLSGETQYV.

The V call is TRBV6-2 or TRBV6-3, the J call TRBJ2-7; the D call may be TRBD1 or TRBD2 (5 bases each). This CDR3 comprises 14 residues. V was trimmed by 7 bases and J by 4 bases, leaving 17 bases between them. Per germline, CDR1 MNHEY and CDR2 SVGEGT. CDR3 amino acids: CASMSPGRLYEQYV. For the CDR3, the DNA is TGTGCCAGCATGTCTCCGGGACGGCTGTACGAGCAGTACGTC.

The CDR3 coding sequence is TGTGCCAGCAGCACTTTATCCGTCTCTGGGGCCAACGTCCTGACTTTC. Translating it yields CASSTLSVSGANVLTF. The chain carries TRBV3-1 and TRBJ2-6; the D is unclear. Trimming removed 5 bases at V and 0 bases at J, with 11 bases between. Germline lookup yields CDR1 LGHDT and CDR2 YNNKEL (reference sequence). The CDR3 spans 16 residues.

This clonotype was seen a few times. The CDR3 DNA reads TGTGCCAGCAGCCTCGGGGGGACAGGTAACTACGAGCAGTACGTC. Translated: CASSLGGTGNYEQYV. The chain couples TRBV12-3 or TRBV12-4 to TRBJ2-7; the D gene is possibly TRBD1 (8 bases). The CDR3 loop spans 15 amino acids. V was trimmed by 6 bases and J by 3 bases, leaving 18 bases between them.

This clonotype was counted ten times or more. The genes are TRBV6-6 and TRBJ2-3, with D perhaps TRBD2 (7 bases). Germline CDR1 reads MNHNY; CDR2 reads SVGAGI (reference sequence). CDR3 size: 16 residues. With 0 bases removed from V and 0 bases from J, the gap between germline ends came to 10 bases. This CDR3 is CASSYSAGASTDTQYF. Written as DNA, the CDR3 is TGTGCCAGCAGTTACTCGGCGGGGGCTAGCACAGATACGCAGTATTTT.

This clonotype was observed a few times. The chain is built from TRBV14 and TRBJ2-1; D is uncertain. Trimming cost V 2 bases and J 8 bases, with 10 bases left between them. The CDR3 covers 13 residues. Germline assignment: CDR1 SGHDN and CDR2 FVKESK. The CDR3 sequence: CASSQTTWDEQFF. The CDR3 coding sequence is TGTGCCAGCAGCCAAACAACCTGGGATGAGCAGTTCTTC.

This clonotype occurred many times. The rearrangement uses TRBV15 and TRBJ2-1; D is possibly TRBD2 (7 bases). V lost 8 bases and J 7 bases, leaving 15 bases between the germline ends. CDR1 and CDR2 from the germline V gene are LNHNV and YYDKDF (reference sequence). The length of the CDR3 is 13 residues. CDR3 sequence reads: CATSPGGWNEQFF. DNA of the CDR3: TGTGCCACCTCCCCGGGGGGCTGGAATGAGCAGTTCTTC.

This clonotype has ten or more counts. The chain links TRBV28 to TRBJ1-1, with 7 positions matching TRBD1. V lost 5 bases, J lost 0 bases, and 9 bases stayed unmatched. Germline CDR1 and CDR2: MDHEN and SYDVKM. The CDR3 is made up of 16 amino acids. The CDR3 sequence: CASSPETGRMNTEAFF. CDR3 nucleotides: TGTGCCAGCAGTCCAGAGACAGGGCGTATGAACACTGAAGCTTTCTTT.

The J gene is TRBJ1-6, the V gene TRBV20-1; TRBD1 is a possible D gene (5 bases). Germline-derived CDR1 and CDR2 are DFQATT and SNEGSKA (reference sequence). Trimming removed 5 bases from V and 0 bases from J, with 14 bases in between. This CDR3 has 16 residues. The CDR3 DNA sequence: TGCAGTGCTTCGGCCGACAGATTCTCCTATAATTCACCCCTCCACTTT. This sequence encodes CSASADRFSYNSPLHF.

This clonotype was detected many times. The chain links TRBV7-9 to TRBJ2-3; possible D gene TRBD2, 6 bases. Germline CDR1 is SEHNR and CDR2 is FQNEAQ (reference sequence). This CDR3 spans 15 amino acids. Trimming took off 5 bases at V and 2 bases at J, with 14 bases between the two ends. CDR3 nucleotide sequence: TGTGCCAGCAGCCCAGGACTACAAATCACAGATACGCAGTATTTT. Its protein is CASSPGLQITDTQYF.

This clonotype turned up a few times. This chain uses TRBV10-3 with TRBJ2-7, with TRBD1 matching over 9 bases. The CDR3 runs 15 residues. Germline CDR1 is ENHRY and CDR2 is SYGVKD. Germline trimming cut 1 base from V and 3 bases from J; bases unmatched to any gene: 4. This chain's CDR3 is CAISEWDRVFYEQYV. For the CDR3, the DNA is TGTGCCATCAGTGAGTGGGACAGGGTATTCTACGAGCAGTACGTC.